This T cell receptor beta chain was recorded in a study of beta chain features in type 1 diabetes. General study results and limits: In comparison with healthy donors, patients had naive, central memory and Treg TCRB repertoires that appeared more similar. For patients and controls alike, PCR might favor shorter templates to the same degree. There was a moderate but significant shortening of TCRB CDR3s in all four CD4+ subsets of Type 1 diabetes patients. Possibly, sequencing cDNA over-represented cells that had high TCR expression levels.

The study reverse transcribed the entire isolated RNA, so it sequenced expressed TCRB transcripts. Regulatory, naive and central memory T cell samples averaged around 3.5 million reads. TCRdb keeps only in-frame clones here, not all; method: immunoSEQ multiplex PCR. Altogether 120,000 or so clones are present, 17% being singletons, with the ten largest covering 2.6%. Only a few counts were recorded for this clone. As yet, its antigen is unknown. Germline loops: CDR1 LGHNA, CDR2 YNFKEQ. The ends lost 1 base at V and 8 bases at J; junction bases unmatched: 7. The CDR3 contains 15 residues. The V call is TRBV4-2, the J call TRBJ1-2, with 10 bases identical to TRBD1. The clonotype originates from a man in his late teens or twenties with type 1 diabetes. Sequencing input: central memory CD4+ T cells from blood. The DNA of the CDR3 is TGTGCCAGCAGCCAAGTCGGGACAGGGGTGGAAGGCTACACCTTC. This codes for CASSQVGTGVEGYTF.